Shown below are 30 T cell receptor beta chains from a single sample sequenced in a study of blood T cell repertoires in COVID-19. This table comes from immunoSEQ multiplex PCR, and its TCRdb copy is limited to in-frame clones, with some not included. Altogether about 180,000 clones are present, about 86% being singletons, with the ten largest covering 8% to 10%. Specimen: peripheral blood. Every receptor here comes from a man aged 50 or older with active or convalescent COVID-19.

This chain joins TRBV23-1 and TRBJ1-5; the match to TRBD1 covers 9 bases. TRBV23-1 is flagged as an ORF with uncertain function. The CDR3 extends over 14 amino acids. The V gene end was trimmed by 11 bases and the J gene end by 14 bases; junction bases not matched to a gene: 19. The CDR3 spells CARLRDRASKKEHF. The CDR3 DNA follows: TGCGCCCGACTTCGGGACAGGGCTAGTAAAAAGGAGCATTTT.

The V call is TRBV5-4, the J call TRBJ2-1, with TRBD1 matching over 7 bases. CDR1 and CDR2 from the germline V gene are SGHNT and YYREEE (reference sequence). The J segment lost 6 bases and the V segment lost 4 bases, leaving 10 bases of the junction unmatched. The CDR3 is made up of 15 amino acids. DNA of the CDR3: TGTGCCAGCAGCCCCCGGGACAGTGCTTCCAATGAGCAGTTCTTC. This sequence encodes CASSPRDSASNEQFF.

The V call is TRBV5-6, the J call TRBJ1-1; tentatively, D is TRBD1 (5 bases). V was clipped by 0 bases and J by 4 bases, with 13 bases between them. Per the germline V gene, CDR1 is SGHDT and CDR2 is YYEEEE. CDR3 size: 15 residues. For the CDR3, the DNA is TGTGCCAGCAGCTTGGTCCTGTTCGGGGGCACTGAAGCTTTCTTT. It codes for CASSLVLFGGTEAFF.

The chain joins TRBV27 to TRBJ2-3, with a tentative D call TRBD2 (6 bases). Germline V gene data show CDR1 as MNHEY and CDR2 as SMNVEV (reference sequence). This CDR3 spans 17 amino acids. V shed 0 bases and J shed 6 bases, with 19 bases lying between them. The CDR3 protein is CASSLSPPGTGGDTQYF. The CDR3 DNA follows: TGTGCCAGCAGTTTATCGCCCCCCGGGACTGGAGGGGATACGCAGTATTTT.

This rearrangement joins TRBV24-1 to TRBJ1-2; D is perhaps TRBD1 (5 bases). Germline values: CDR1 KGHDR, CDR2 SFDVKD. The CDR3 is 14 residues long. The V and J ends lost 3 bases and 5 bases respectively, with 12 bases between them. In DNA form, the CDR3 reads TGTGCCACCAGTGATGCTGACAGTCTTTATGGCTACACCTTC. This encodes CATSDADSLYGYTF.

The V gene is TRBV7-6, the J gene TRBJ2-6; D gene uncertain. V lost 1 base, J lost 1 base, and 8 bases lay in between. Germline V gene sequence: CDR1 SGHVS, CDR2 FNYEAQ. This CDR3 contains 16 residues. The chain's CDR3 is CASSLGAFSGANVLTF. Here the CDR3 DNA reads TGTGCCAGCAGCTTAGGCGCTTTTTCTGGGGCCAACGTCCTGACTTTC.

DNA of the CDR3: TGCGCCAGCAGCTTCATAGCGGACCACAATGAGCAGTTCTTC. Protein sequence: CASSFIADHNEQFF. The chain combines TRBV5-1 with TRBJ2-1, with a tentative D call TRBD2 (6 bases). The CDR3 sequence is 14 residues long. The germline gives CDR1 SGHRS, CDR2 YFSETQ. V gave up 2 bases and J gave up 5 bases, with 11 bases separating them. The whole variable domain, remainder taken from reference TRBV5-1 and TRBJ2-1, is KAGVTQTPRYLIKTRGQQVTLSCSPISGHRSVSWYQQTPGQGLQFLFEYFSETQRNKGNFPGRFSGRQFSNSRSEMNVSTLELGDSALYLCASSFIADHNEQFFGPGTRLTVL.

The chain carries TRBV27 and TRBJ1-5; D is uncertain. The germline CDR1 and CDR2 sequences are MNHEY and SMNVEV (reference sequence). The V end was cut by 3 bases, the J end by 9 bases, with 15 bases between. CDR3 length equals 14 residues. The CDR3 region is CASSFSPGRGPQHF. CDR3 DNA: TGTGCCAGCAGTTTTTCTCCAGGCCGGGGGCCCCAGCATTTT.

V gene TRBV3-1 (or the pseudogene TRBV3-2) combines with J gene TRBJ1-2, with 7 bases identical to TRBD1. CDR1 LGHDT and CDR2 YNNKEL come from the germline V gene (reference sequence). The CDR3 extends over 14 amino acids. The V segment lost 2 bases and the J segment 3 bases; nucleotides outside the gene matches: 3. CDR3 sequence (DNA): TGTGCCAGCAGCCAACGCGACAGGGACTATGGCTACACCTTC. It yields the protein CASSQRDRDYGYTF.

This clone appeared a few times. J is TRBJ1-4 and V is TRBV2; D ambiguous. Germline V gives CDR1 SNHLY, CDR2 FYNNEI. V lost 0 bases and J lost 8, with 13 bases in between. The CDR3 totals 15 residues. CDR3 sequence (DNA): TGTGCCAGCAGTGAAGCGACGAATGGGAGGGAAAAACTGTTTTTT. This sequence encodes CASSEATNGREKLFF. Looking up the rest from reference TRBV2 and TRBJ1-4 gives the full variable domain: EPEVTQTPSHQVTQMGQEVILRCVPISNHLYFYWYRQILGQKVEFLVSFYNNEISEKSEIFDDQFSVERPDGSNFTLKIRSTKLEDSAMYFCASSEATNGREKLFFGSGTQLSVL.

The CDR3 nucleotides are TGTGCCAGCTCACCAAGAGATCATGAAAAACTGTTTTTT. The encoded protein is CASSPRDHEKLFF. The chain couples TRBV18 to TRBJ1-4; D ambiguous. This CDR3 is 13 amino acids long. Germline V gene data show CDR1 as KGHSH and CDR2 as LQKENI. Trimming cost V 2 bases and J 6 bases, with 7 bases left between them.

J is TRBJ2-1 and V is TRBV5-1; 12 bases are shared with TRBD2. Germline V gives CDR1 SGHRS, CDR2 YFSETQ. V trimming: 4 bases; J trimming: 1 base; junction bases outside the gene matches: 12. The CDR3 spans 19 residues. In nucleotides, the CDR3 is TGCGCCAGCAGCCGGTCCCTAGCGGGAGGGGGTAAGTCCTACAATGAGCAGTTCTTC. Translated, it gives CASSRSLAGGGKSYNEQFF.

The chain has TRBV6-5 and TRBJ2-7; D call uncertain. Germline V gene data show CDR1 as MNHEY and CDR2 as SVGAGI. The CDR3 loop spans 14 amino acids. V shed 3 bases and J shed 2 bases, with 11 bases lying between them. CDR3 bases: TGTGCCAGCAGTTATATGGGCGATGCCTACGAGCAGTACTTC. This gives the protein CASSYMGDAYEQYF.

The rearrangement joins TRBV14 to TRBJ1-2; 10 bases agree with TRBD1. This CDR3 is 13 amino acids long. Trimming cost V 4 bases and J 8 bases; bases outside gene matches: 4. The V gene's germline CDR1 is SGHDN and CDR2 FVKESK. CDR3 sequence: CASSRQGAGGYTF. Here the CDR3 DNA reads TGTGCCAGCAGCCGACAGGGGGCAGGAGGCTACACCTTC. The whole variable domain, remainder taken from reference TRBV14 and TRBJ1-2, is EAGVTQFPSHSVIEKGQTVTLRCDPISGHDNLYWYRRVMGKEIKFLLHFVKESKQDESGMPNNRFLAERTGGTYSTLKVQPAELEDSGVYFCASSRQGAGGYTFGSGTRLTVV.

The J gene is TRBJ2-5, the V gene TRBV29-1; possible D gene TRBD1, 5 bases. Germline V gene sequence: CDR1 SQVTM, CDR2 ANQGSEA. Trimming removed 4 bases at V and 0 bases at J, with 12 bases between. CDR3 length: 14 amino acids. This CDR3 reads CSVAQGTYQETQYF. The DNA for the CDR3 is TGCAGCGTTGCGCAGGGAACGTACCAAGAGACCCAGTACTTC.

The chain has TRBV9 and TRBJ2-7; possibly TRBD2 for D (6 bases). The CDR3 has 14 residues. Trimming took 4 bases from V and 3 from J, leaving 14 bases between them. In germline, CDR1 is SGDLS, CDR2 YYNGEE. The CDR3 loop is CASSPRLVLYEQYF. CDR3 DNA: TGTGCCAGCAGCCCTCGACTAGTTCTCTACGAGCAGTACTTC. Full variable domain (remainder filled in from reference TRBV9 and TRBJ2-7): DSGVTQTPKHLITATGQRVTLRCSPRSGDLSVYWYQQSLDQGLQFLIQYYNGEERAKGNILERFSAQQFPDLHSELNLSSLELGDSALYFCASSPRLVLYEQYFGPGTRLTVT.

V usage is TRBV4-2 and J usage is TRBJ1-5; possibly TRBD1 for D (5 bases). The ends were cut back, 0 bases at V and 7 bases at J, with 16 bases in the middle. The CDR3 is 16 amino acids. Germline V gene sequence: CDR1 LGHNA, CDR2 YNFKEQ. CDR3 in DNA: TGTGCCAGCAGCCAAGATATTTCGCAGGGAGGGCAGCCCCAGCATTTT. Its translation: CASSQDISQGGQPQHF.

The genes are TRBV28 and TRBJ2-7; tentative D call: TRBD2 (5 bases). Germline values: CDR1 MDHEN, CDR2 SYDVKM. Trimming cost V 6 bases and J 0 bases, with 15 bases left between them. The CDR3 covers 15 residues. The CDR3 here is CASSAGGTTSYEQYF. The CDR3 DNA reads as TGTGCCAGCAGCGCAGGAGGAACTACCTCCTACGAGCAGTACTTC.

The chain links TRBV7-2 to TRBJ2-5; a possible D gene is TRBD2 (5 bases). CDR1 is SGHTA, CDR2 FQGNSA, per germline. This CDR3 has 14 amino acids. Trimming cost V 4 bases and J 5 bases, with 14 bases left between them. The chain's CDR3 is CASSSPRGLETQYF. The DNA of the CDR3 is TGTGCCAGCAGCTCGCCCCGGGGTTTGGAGACCCAGTACTTC.

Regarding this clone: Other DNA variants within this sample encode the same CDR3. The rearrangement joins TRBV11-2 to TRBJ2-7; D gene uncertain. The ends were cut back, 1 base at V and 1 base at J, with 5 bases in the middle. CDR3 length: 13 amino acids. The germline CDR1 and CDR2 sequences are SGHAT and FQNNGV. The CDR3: CASSLAGSYEQYF. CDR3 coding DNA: TGTGCCAGCAGCTTAGCAGGATCCTACGAGCAGTACTTC.

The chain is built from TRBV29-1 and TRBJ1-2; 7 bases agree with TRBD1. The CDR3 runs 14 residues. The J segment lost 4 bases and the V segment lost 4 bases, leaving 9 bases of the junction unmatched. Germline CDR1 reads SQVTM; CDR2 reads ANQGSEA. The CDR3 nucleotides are TGCAGCGTTGGGGGCGACAGGGAAGGCTATGGCTACACCTTC. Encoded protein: CSVGGDREGYGYTF.

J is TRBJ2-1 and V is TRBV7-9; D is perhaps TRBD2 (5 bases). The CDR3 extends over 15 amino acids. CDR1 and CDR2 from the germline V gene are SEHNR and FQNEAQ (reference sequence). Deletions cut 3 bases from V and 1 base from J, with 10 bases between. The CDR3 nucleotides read TGTGCCAGCAGCTTCGGTAGCGATTCCTACAATGAGCAGTTCTTC. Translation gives CASSFGSDSYNEQFF.

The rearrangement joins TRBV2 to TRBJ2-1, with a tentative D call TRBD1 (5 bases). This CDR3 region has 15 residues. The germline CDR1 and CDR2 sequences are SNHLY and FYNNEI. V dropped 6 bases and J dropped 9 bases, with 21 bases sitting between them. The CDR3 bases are TGTGCCAGCAGCGCAAATCCTGACAGTGGCGGTGAGCAGTTCTTC. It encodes CASSANPDSGGEQFF.

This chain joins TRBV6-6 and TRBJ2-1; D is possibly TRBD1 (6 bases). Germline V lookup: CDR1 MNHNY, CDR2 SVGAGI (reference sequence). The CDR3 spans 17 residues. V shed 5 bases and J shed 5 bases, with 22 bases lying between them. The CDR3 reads CASSPFKGVLKDNEQFF. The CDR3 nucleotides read TGTGCCAGCAGTCCCTTCAAGGGGGTCCTAAAAGACAATGAGCAGTTCTTC.

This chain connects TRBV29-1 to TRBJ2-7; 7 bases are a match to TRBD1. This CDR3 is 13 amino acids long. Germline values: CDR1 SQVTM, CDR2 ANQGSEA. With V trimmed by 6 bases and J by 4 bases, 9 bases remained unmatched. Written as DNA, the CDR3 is TGCAGCGTCTCACAGGGGTCAGCGTACGAGCAGTACTTC. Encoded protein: CSVSQGSAYEQYF.

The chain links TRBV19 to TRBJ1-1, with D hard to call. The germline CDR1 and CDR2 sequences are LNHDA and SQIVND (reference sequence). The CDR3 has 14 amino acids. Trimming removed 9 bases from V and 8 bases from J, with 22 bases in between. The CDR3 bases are TGTGCCAGCAAAAAACCAGGTTTTATTTCCGAAGCTTTCTTT. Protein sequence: CASKKPGFISEAFF. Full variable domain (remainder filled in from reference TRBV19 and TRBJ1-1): DGGITQSPKYLFRKEGQNVTLSCEQNLNHDAMYWYRQDPGQGLRLIYYSQIVNDFQKGDIAEGYSVSREKKESFPLTVTSAQKNPTAFYLCASKKPGFISEAFFGQGTRLTVV.

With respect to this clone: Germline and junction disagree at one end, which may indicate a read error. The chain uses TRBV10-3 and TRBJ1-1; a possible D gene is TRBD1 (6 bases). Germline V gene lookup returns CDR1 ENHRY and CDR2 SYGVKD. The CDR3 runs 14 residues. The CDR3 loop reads CVITGTNYNTEAFF. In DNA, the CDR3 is TGTGTCATCACCGGGACAAACTACAACACTGAAGCTTTCTTT.

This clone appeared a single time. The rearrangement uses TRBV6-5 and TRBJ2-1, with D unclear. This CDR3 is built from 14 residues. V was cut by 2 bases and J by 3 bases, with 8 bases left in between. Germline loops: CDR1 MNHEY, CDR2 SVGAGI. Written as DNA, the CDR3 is TGTGCCAGCAGTTACGGGCTTTTCTACAATGAGCAGTTCTTC. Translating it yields CASSYGLFYNEQFF.

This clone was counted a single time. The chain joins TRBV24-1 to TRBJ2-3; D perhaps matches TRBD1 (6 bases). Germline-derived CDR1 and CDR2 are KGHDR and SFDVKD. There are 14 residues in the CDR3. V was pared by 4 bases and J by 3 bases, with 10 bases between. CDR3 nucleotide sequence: TGTGCCACCAGTGAGTATCAGGGGACAGATACGCAGTATTTT. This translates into CATSEYQGTDTQYF.

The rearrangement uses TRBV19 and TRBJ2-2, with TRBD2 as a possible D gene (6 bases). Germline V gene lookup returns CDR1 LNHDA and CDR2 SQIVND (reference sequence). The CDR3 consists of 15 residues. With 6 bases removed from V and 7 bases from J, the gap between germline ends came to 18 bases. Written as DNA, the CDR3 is TGTGCCAGTAGATCATCCTCGTTCGGGGGCGGGGAGCTGTTTTTT. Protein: CASRSSSFGGGELFF.